Listed below are T cell receptor beta chains from one sample, sequenced in a study of cytomegalovirus exposure and HLA in healthy donors. The table came from immunoSEQ multiplex PCR; TCRdb's copy has only in-frame clones and leaves some out. Here the sample spans fewer than 150,000 clones, 60% to 80% being singletons. Sequenced material: PBMCs. These receptors originate from a man in his forties or fifties in good health and CMV-seronegative. The CDR3 runs from the conserved cysteine through the conserved F or W. D genes are given only for firm matches. Size is omitted from some rows. Given values are once, few, many or a class for expanded clones.

j_call	d_call	v_call	clone_size	cdr3_nt	cdr3_aa
TRBJ2-3	TRBD2	TRBV7-9	NA	TGTGCCAGCAGCCCCTACTTAGCGGGTGAAATCACAGATACGCAGTATTTT	CASSPYLAGEITDTQYF
TRBJ2-3	TRBD1	TRBV10-3	once	TGTGCCATCAGGGGGACAGGGTCTTCGGGCACAGATACGCAGTATTTT	CAIRGTGSSGTDTQYF
TRBJ2-7	TRBD2	TRBV5-4	NA	TGTGCCAGCAGCTCCTATGATAGCGGGAGTCCCTACGAGCAGTACTTC	CASSSYDSGSPYEQYF
TRBJ2-3	NA	TRBV10-2	NA	TGCGCCAGCAGTGATCGCGGTGGTACAGATACGCAGTATTTT	CASSDRGGTDTQYF
TRBJ1-1	NA	TRBV28	NA	TGTGCCAGCAGTTTTGGGAGGGGGGGCACTGAAGCTTTCTTT	CASSFGRGGTEAFF
TRBJ2-3	TRBD2	TRBV4-1	NA	TGCGCCAGCAGCCAAGATTCTGCTGTGGGGACTAGCGGGAGTTCAGATACGCAGTATTTT	CASSQDSAVGTSGSSDTQYF
TRBJ2-5	NA	TRBV7-9	NA	TGTGCCAGCAGCTTAGGTATCACAGCACAAGAGACCCAGTACTTC	CASSLGITAQETQYF
TRBJ2-3	NA	TRBV28	NA	TGTGCCAGCAGTTTAGATCGGGGTACAGATACGCAGTATTTT	CASSLDRGTDTQYF
TRBJ2-7	TRBD2	TRBV6-6	NA	TGTGCCAGCAGTCCCGCGCCCCAGCGGGGGTCCTACGAGCAGTACTTC	CASSPAPQRGSYEQYF
TRBJ2-7	TRBD2	TRBV2	NA	TGTGCCAGCGAGGGGACTAGGCCTGATGAGCAGTACTTC	CASEGTRPDEQYF
TRBJ2-7	TRBD2	TRBV28	few	TGTGCCAGCAGTTCCCCTAGCGGGAGGGCCACGGACGAGCAGTACTTC	CASSSPSGRATDEQYF
TRBJ2-5	TRBD1	TRBV5-6	NA	TGTGCCAGCGCCACAGGACAGGGCCAAGAGACCCAGTACTTC	CASATGQGQETQYF
TRBJ2-7	TRBD2	TRBV7-9	few	TGTGCCAGCAGCTTAGGTAGCGGGAGGGCCTACGAGCAGTACTTC	CASSLGSGRAYEQYF
TRBJ2-5	TRBD1	TRBV15	NA	TGTGCCACCAGCAGAGATCGGGGACAGGGGAGAGAGACCCAGTACTTC	CATSRDRGQGRETQYF
TRBJ2-1	TRBD2	TRBV2	NA	TGTGCCAGCATCGCTCGCGGGAGGGCCAATGAGCAGTTCTTC	CASIARGRANEQFF
TRBJ2-3	NA	TRBV9	NA	TGTGCCAGCAGCGTGGGAGGCTCCCCCACGCAGTATTTT	CASSVGGSPTQYF
TRBJ2-5	TRBD2	TRBV29-1	NA	TGCAGCGTTGCGGGCGGGAGGGCCCAAGAGACCCAGTACTTC	CSVAGGRAQETQYF
TRBJ1-1	NA	TRBV27	NA	TGTGCCAGCAGTTTATCGGAAGGACACCGGGGGGACATGAACACTGAAGCTTTCTTT	CASSLSEGHRGDMNTEAFF
TRBJ1-5	NA	TRBV30	NA	TGTGCCTGGAGTGGTGGGGGCAGCAATCAGCCCCAGCATTTT	CAWSGGGSNQPQHF
TRBJ1-5	TRBD1	TRBV18	NA	TGTGCCAGCTCACCACCGGGGGATGGACAGGGGCGCAATCAGCCCCAGCATTTT	CASSPPGDGQGRNQPQHF
TRBJ1-5	TRBD1	TRBV28	NA	TGTGCCAGCATTCCCAGTAGGACAGGGATTTACAATCAGCCCCAGCATTTT	CASIPSRTGIYNQPQHF
TRBJ2-3	TRBD1	TRBV5-1	NA	TGCGCCAGCAGCCTGACCGGGACAGTCACAGATACGCAGTATTTT	CASSLTGTVTDTQYF
TRBJ2-7	TRBD1	TRBV6-5	NA	TGTGCCAGCAGCCGCGAGGGACAGGGGGCCTACGAGCAGTACTTC	CASSREGQGAYEQYF
TRBJ2-7	TRBD2	TRBV2	once	TGTGCCAGCATCGAGGCCGCGGGAGTCGCCGAGCAGTACTTC	CASIEAAGVAEQYF
TRBJ1-1	TRBD1	TRBV23-1	NA	TGCGCCAGCAGTCCTCGGACAGGGGACCTAAACACTGAAGCTTTCTTT	CASSPRTGDLNTEAFF
TRBJ2-3	NA	TRBV7-7	NA	TGTGCTAGCAGCCACCCCGGAGATACGCAGTATTTT	CASSHPGDTQYF
TRBJ1-5	NA	TRBV7-8	NA	TGTGCCAGCAGCTTCGGTTACCAGCCCCAGCATTTT	CASSFGYQPQHF
TRBJ2-1	TRBD2	TRBV19	NA	TGTGCCAGTAAACGGGAGGGCCCCTACAATGAGCAGTTCTTC	CASKREGPYNEQFF
TRBJ1-1	TRBD1	TRBV19	once	TGTGCCAGTCGCCACAGGGGAGAAACGAACACTGAAGCTTTCTTT	CASRHRGETNTEAFF
TRBJ2-3	TRBD2	TRBV9	NA	TGTGCCAGCAGCGGGACTAGCGGGACCGTAAGCACAGATACGCAGTATTTT	CASSGTSGTVSTDTQYF
TRBJ1-2	NA	TRBV25-1	NA	TGTGCCAGCAGCTACTCAGGGTCAGCTAACTATGGCTACACCTTC	CASSYSGSANYGYTF
TRBJ1-4	NA	TRBV5-1	NA	TGCGCCAGCAGCTTGGGCTCCGGGAACCTCAATGAAAAACTGTTTTTT	CASSLGSGNLNEKLFF
TRBJ1-2	NA	TRBV6-5	NA	TGTGCCAGCAGTCCCATCCAGGGCAGAAGCTATGGCTACACCTTC	CASSPIQGRSYGYTF
TRBJ2-1	TRBD2	TRBV6-6	few	TGTGCCAGCAGTTACTCGAGCGGGAGTTCCTACAATGAGCAGTTCTTC	CASSYSSGSSYNEQFF
TRBJ1-2	TRBD1	TRBV30	NA	TGTGCCTGGAGTCTTGGGACAGGTCACGGCTACACCTTC	CAWSLGTGHGYTF